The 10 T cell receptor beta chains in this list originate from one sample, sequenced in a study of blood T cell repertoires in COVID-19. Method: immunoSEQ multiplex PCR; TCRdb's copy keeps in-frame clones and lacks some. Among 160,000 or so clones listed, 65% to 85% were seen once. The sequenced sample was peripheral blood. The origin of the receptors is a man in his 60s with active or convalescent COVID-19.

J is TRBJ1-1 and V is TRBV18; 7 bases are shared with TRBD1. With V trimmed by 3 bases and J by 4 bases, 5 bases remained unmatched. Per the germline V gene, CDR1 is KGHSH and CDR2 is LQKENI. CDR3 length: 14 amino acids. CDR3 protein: CASSPYQGGTEAFF. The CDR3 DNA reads TGTGCCAGCTCACCTTATCAGGGGGGCACTGAAGCTTTCTTT.

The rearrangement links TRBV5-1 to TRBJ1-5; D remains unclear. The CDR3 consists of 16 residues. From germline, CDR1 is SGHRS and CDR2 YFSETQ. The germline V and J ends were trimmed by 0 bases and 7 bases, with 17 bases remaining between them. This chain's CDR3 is CASSLGSGGPSQPQHF. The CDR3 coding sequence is TGCGCCAGCAGCTTGGGGTCCGGCGGTCCGTCACAGCCCCAGCATTTT.

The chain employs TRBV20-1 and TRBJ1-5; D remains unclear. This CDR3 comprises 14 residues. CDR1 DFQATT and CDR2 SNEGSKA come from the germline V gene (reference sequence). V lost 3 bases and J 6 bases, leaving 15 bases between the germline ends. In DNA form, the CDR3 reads TGCAGTGCTAGTCCAGCCGGGAGGAGTCAGCCCCAGCATTTT. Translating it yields CSASPAGRSQPQHF.

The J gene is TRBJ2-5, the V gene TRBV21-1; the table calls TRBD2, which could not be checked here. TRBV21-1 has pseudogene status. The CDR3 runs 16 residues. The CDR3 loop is CASSETSGSGLETQYF. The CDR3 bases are TGTGCCAGCAGCGAGACTAGCGGGAGTGGGTTGGAGACCCAGTACTTC.

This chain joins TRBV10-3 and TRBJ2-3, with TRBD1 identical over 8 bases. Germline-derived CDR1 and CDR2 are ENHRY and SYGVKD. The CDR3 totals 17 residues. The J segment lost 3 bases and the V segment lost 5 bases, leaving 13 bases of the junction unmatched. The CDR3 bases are TGTGCCATCAGTAGAGGACAGGGACGTGAGGGGACAGATACGCAGTATTTT. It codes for CAISRGQGREGTDTQYF.

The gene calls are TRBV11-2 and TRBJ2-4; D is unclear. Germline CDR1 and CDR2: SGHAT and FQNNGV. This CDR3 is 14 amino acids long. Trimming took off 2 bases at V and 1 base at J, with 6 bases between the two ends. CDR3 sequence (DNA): TGTGCCAGCAGCTTAATTAGTGCCAAAAACATTCAGTACTTC. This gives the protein CASSLISAKNIQYF.

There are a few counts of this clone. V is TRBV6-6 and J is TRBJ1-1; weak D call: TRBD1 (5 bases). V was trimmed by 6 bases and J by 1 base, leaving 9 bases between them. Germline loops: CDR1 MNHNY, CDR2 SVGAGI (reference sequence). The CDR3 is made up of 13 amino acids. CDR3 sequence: CASSAGPNTEAFF. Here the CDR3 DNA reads TGTGCCAGCAGCGCAGGGCCGAACACTGAAGCTTTCTTT.

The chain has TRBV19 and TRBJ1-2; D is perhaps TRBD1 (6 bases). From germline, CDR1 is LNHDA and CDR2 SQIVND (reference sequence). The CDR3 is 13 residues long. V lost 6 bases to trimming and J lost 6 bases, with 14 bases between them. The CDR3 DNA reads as TGTGCCAGTAGCCTACAGGGAAGGGATGGCTACACCTTC. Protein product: CASSLQGRDGYTF.

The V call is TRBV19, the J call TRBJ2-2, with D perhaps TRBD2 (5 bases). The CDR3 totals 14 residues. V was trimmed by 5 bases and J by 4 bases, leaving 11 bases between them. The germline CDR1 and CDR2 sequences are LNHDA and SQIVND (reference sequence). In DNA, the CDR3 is TGTGCCAGTAGTCGGGAAGGGCCCACCGGGGAGCTGTTTTTT. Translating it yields CASSREGPTGELFF.

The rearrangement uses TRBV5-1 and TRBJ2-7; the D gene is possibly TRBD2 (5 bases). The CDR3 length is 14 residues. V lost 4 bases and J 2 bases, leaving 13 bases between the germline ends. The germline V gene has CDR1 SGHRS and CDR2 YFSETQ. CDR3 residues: CASSLASGTYEQYF. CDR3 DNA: TGCGCCAGCAGCCTGGCCTCCGGGACCTACGAGCAGTACTTC.